This T cell receptor beta chain was documented in a study of vaccination effects on CD4 cells after COVID-19. CD4+ T cell isolation took place after nine to eleven days of culture. Germline V gene data show CDR1 as SGHTA and CDR2 as FQGNSA. Trimming cost V 0 bases and J 0 bases, with 6 bases left between them. The CDR3 length is 15 residues. Repertoires were generated with immunoSEQ multiplex PCR, while TCRdb's copy carries only in-frame clones and drops some. Seen here are about 25,000 clones, over 65% observed once, and the top ten hold approximately 9.9%. As for this clone: Its antigen is not identified.

The material sequenced was CD4+ T cells from PBMCs cultured without peptide, taken before COVID-19 vaccination. This clonotype was sampled from a human donor who received a COVID-19 vaccine. The chain carries TRBV7-2 and TRBJ1-5; no firm D call. CDR3 sequence reads: CASSLALGSNQPQHF. The CDR3 DNA reads TGTGCCAGCAGCTTAGCGTTGGGTAGCAATCAGCCCCAGCATTTT.